The 15 T cell receptor beta chains reported below all come from one sample, sequenced in a study of blood T cells in healthy people across ages. Using a J-beta primer mix together with a sample-barcoded 5' primer, a second PCR was run for roughly 6 to 11 cycles. MiXCR, run by TCRdb on the 5' RACE reads, gives a single entry per CDR3 protein. The profile shows about a million distinct CDR3 sequences, around 48% of them singletons. The specimen was blood. The origin of the receptors is a man aged 25 to 45 in good health.

The genes are TRBV11-3 and TRBJ2-7, with D perhaps TRBD1 (6 bases). The CDR3 contains 16 residues. The germline V and J ends were trimmed by 3 bases and 5 bases, with 20 bases remaining between them. Germline V gives CDR1 SGHNT, CDR2 YENEEA. CDR3: CASSLMGQSFQDEQYF. CDR3 DNA sequence: TGTGCCAGCAGCTTGATGGGACAAAGTTTCCAGGACGAGCAGTACTTC.

This clonotype has more than one count but fewer than ten. The rearrangement joins TRBV27 to TRBJ2-5, with 12 bases identical to TRBD1. Germline CDR1 and CDR2: MNHEY and SMNVEV (reference sequence). The CDR3 sequence is 14 residues long. V dropped 7 bases and J dropped 10; count of bases not matched to a gene: 10. This CDR3 is CASKERDRGPRQYF. CDR3 bases: TGTGCCAGCAAAGAAAGGGACAGGGGGCCTCGCCAGTACTTC.

The gene calls are TRBV6-1 and TRBJ1-1; D is possibly TRBD1 (6 bases). Germline V gives CDR1 MNHNS, CDR2 SASEGT. This CDR3 region has 19 residues. With 2 bases removed from V and 1 base from J, the gap between germline ends came to 23 bases. CDR3: CASSERGGIGRGWNTEAFF. CDR3 in DNA: TGTGCCAGCAGTGAACGAGGGGGTATCGGCAGGGGCTGGAACACTGAAGCTTTCTTT.

The chain links TRBV20-1 to TRBJ2-7; a weak D match, TRBD1 (6 bases). Trimming left V 6 bases short and J 0 bases short, with 12 bases between. Looked up from germline, CDR1 is DFQATT and CDR2 is SNEGSKA (reference sequence). The CDR3 length is 13 residues. The CDR3 reads CSAGDISSYEQYF. As DNA, the CDR3 is TGCAGTGCCGGGGACATTAGCTCCTACGAGCAGTACTTC.

This clonotype has a handful of counts. The chain carries TRBV12-3 or TRBV12-4 and TRBJ1-4, with TRBD1 matching 8 bases. This CDR3 contains 14 residues. V shed 7 bases, J shed 4 bases, and the junction held 5 bases outside the gene matches. The CDR3 DNA sequence: TGTGCCAGCAACCTGGACAGGGTTAATGAAAAACTGTTTTTT. Protein sequence: CASNLDRVNEKLFF.

J is TRBJ2-3 and V is TRBV5-6; 7 bases are shared with TRBD2. The germline V gene encodes CDR1 SGHDT and CDR2 YYEEEE. The CDR3 consists of 13 residues. Losses at the gene ends were 7 bases for V and 3 bases for J; bases not matched to a gene: 5. DNA for the CDR3: TGTGCCAGCTTGGGGAGGGGAACAGATACGCAGTATTTT. Translation gives CASLGRGTDTQYF.

Ten or more counts support this clonotype. The genes are TRBV6-1 and TRBJ1-1; D gene ambiguous. The germline gives CDR1 MNHNS, CDR2 SASEGT. V shed 2 bases and J shed 1 base, with 8 bases lying between them. This CDR3 comprises 14 residues. CDR3 DNA: TGTGCCAGCAGTGAAATGACTTCGAACACTGAAGCTTTCTTT. This encodes CASSEMTSNTEAFF.

This clonotype was detected a few times. Here the CDR3 reads CASSLGGTNQNTEAFF. Written as DNA, the CDR3 is TGTGCCAGCAGCTTGGGGGGGACAAACCAAAACACTGAAGCTTTCTTT. This chain uses TRBV7-9 with TRBJ1-1, with D possibly matching TRBD1 (6 bases). With 3 bases removed from V and 2 bases from J, the gap between germline ends came to 16 bases. The germline gives CDR1 SEHNR, CDR2 FQNEAQ (reference sequence). There are 16 residues in the CDR3. Together with reference TRBV7-9 and TRBJ1-1, the CDR3 gives the full variable domain: DTGVSQNPRHKITKRGQNVTFRCDPISEHNRLYWYRQTLGQGPEFLTYFQNEAQLEKSRLLSDRFSAERPKGSFSTLEIQRTEQGDSAMYLCASSLGGTNQNTEAFFGQGTRLTVV.

The chain is built from TRBV7-9 and TRBJ1-2; D is unresolved. The CDR3 extends over 15 amino acids. Germline V gene sequence: CDR1 SEHNR, CDR2 FQNEAQ (reference sequence). Trimming stripped 1 base from V and 3 bases from J, with 12 bases between. The CDR3 sequence is CASSLEGIAYYGYTF. The CDR3 DNA sequence: TGTGCCAGCAGCTTAGAGGGTATCGCCTACTATGGCTACACCTTC. Full variable domain (rest looked up from reference TRBV7-9 and TRBJ1-2): DTGVSQNPRHKITKRGQNVTFRCDPISEHNRLYWYRQTLGQGPEFLTYFQNEAQLEKSRLLSDRFSAERPKGSFSTLEIQRTEQGDSAMYLCASSLEGIAYYGYTFGSGTRLTVV.

The chain is built from TRBV7-9 and TRBJ2-4; D perhaps matches TRBD1 (6 bases). The CDR3 is 19 amino acids. Germline V gene lookup returns CDR1 SEHNR and CDR2 FQNEAQ (reference sequence). The V end lost 5 bases, the J end lost 0 bases, and 23 bases lay between the germline ends. The CDR3 loop is CASSLLHETGMVAKNIQYF. The CDR3 nucleotides are TGTGCCAGCAGCCTATTACACGAAACAGGGATGGTAGCCAAAAACATTCAGTACTTC.

The rearrangement joins TRBV10-3 to TRBJ2-2; D is ambiguous. The length of the CDR3 is 12 residues. Germline V gene sequence: CDR1 ENHRY, CDR2 SYGVKD. V shed 4 bases and J shed 12 bases, with 12 bases lying between them. Here the CDR3 reads CAISGDGGKLFF. The CDR3 coding sequence is TGTGCCATCAGTGGGGATGGTGGGAAGCTGTTTTTT.

This clonotype was observed a few times. The chain carries TRBV9 and TRBJ1-1; tentative D call: TRBD1 (5 bases). Germline assignment: CDR1 SGDLS and CDR2 YYNGEE. With 3 bases removed from V and 7 bases from J, the gap between germline ends came to 13 bases. The CDR3 contains 13 residues. The CDR3 bases are TGTGCCAGCAGCGCTGGAGGGGCGGATGAAGCTTTCTTT. Residues: CASSAGGADEAFF.

The V and J genes are TRBV11-2 and TRBJ2-7, with no clear D. The CDR3 is 14 residues long. CDR1 SGHAT and CDR2 FQNNGV come from the germline V gene. The V and J ends lost 4 bases and 9 bases respectively, with 19 bases between them. The CDR3 DNA follows: TGTGCCAGCAGCTCTAGACAAGTGGCTACGCCGCAGTACTTC. This sequence encodes CASSSRQVATPQYF.

This clonotype has more than one count but fewer than ten. The chain couples TRBV6-2 or TRBV6-3 to TRBJ2-5, with a possible D match to TRBD1 (5 bases). The germline gives CDR1 MNHEY, CDR2 SVGEGT. V was trimmed by 2 bases and J by 6 bases, leaving 13 bases between them. The CDR3 extends over 14 amino acids. CDR3: CASSYGQGLQTQYF. DNA for the CDR3: TGTGCCAGCAGTTACGGGCAGGGCCTCCAGACCCAGTACTTC.

The CDR3: CASSVERGGYEQYF. The CDR3 DNA sequence: TGTGCCAGCAGTGTGGAGAGGGGCGGCTACGAGCAGTACTTC. J is TRBJ2-7 and V is TRBV28; D is tentatively TRBD1 or TRBD2 (5 bases each). Per germline, CDR1 MDHEN and CDR2 SYDVKM. Trimming shortened V by 5 bases and J by 3 bases, and 14 bases separated the two germline ends. The CDR3 is 14 amino acids.